The clone carrying this T cell receptor (beta chain) was seen a single time. Its antigen is undetermined. These data belong to a study of cytomegalovirus exposure and HLA in healthy donors. Whole-study findings and limits: Segments of the TCR beta V type were, in most cases, productive about 90% or about 30% of the time in an earlier analysis.

PCR involved 60 Vbeta and 13 Jbeta primers. The repertoire was sequenced with immunoSEQ multiplex PCR; TCRdb's copy has only in-frame clones and lacks some. The repertoire consists of some 130,000 clones, with approximately 80% occurring once and the leading ten covering less than 2%. V shed 7 bases and J 8 bases; nucleotides not matched to a gene: 5. CDR1 is MNHEY, CDR2 SVGAGI, per germline. The CDR3 totals 12 residues. The sequenced material came from PBMCs. The source of this sequence is a woman between 18 and 29 years old in good health and CMV-seronegative. The chain uses TRBV6-5 and TRBJ2-1, with 7 bases matching TRBD1. CDR3 sequence reads: CASKGGKDEQFF. DNA of the CDR3: TGTGCCAGCAAAGGGGGCAAGGATGAGCAGTTCTTC.